This passage covers 30 T cell receptor beta chains from one sample sequenced in a study of T cell responses to AZD1222 COVID-19 vaccine. Sequenced by immunoSEQ multiplex PCR; TCRdb stores in-frame clones only, minus some. This table holds about 200,000 clones, approximately 94% found once. Sequenced here: peripheral blood, sampled 28 days after the second dose of the MenACWY control vaccine. Every receptor here comes from an adult who received the MenACWY meningococcal vaccine as a control.

As concerns this clone: Other DNA sequences within the sample encode an identical CDR3. The chain employs TRBV7-9 and TRBJ1-5; tentatively, D is TRBD1 (5 bases). Trimming pared 1 base from V and 3 bases from J, leaving 7 bases between. The CDR3 consists of 14 residues. In germline, CDR1 is SEHNR, CDR2 FQNEAQ (reference sequence). Here the CDR3 reads CASSLGGVNQPQHF. In DNA form, the CDR3 reads TGTGCCAGCAGCTTAGGGGGGGTCAATCAGCCCCAGCATTTT. The variable domain in full, with the rest retrieved from reference TRBV7-9 and TRBJ1-5, is DTGVSQNPRHKITKRGQNVTFRCDPISEHNRLYWYRQTLGQGPEFLTYFQNEAQLEKSRLLSDRFSAERPKGSFSTLEIQRTEQGDSAMYLCASSLGGVNQPQHFGDGTRLSIL.

V usage is TRBV29-1 and J usage is TRBJ1-1; possible D gene TRBD1, 5 bases. The V gene lost 4 bases and the J gene lost 10 bases, with 16 bases spanning the gap. CDR1 and CDR2 from the germline V gene are SQVTM and ANQGSEA. CDR3 length: 12 residues. The CDR3 region is CSVAGGTLRAFF. The CDR3 region has the DNA TGCAGCGTTGCGGGGGGGACGCTTAGAGCTTTCTTT.

The genes are TRBV9 and TRBJ2-7; possible D gene TRBD1, 6 bases. The CDR3 has 15 amino acids. Germline V CDR1 and CDR2: SGDLS, YYNGEE. Trimming took 0 bases from V and 2 from J, leaving 12 bases between them. CDR3: CASSVAAGAAYEQYF. For the CDR3, the DNA is TGTGCCAGCAGCGTAGCGGCAGGGGCGGCCTACGAGCAGTACTTC. The whole variable domain, remainder taken from reference TRBV9 and TRBJ2-7, is DSGVTQTPKHLITATGQRVTLRCSPRSGDLSVYWYQQSLDQGLQFLIQYYNGEERAKGNILERFSAQQFPDLHSELNLSSLELGDSALYFCASSVAAGAAYEQYFGPGTRLTVT.

V and J are TRBV4-3 and TRBJ1-2; no firm D call. Trimming removed 0 bases at V and 1 base at J, with 6 bases between. This CDR3 spans 14 amino acids. The germline gives CDR1 LGHNA, CDR2 YSLEER. The CDR3, as DNA: TGCGCCAGCAGCCAAGATAGGTATAACTATGGCTACACCTTC. This sequence encodes CASSQDRYNYGYTF.

CDR3 amino acids: CASSPQRVQPQHF. The DNA of the CDR3 is TGTGCCAGCAGCCCTCAGCGTGTACAGCCCCAGCATTTT. This chain connects TRBV3-1 (or the pseudogene TRBV3-2) to TRBJ1-5; unclear D gene. Germline values: CDR1 LGHDT, CDR2 YNNKEL (reference sequence). The germline V and J ends were trimmed by 4 bases and 7 bases, with 11 bases remaining between them. CDR3 length: 13 residues.

The chain links TRBV12-3 or TRBV12-4 to TRBJ2-7, with 7 bases lining up with TRBD1. This CDR3 spans 11 amino acids. V dropped 8 bases and J dropped 4; count of bases not matched to a gene: 2. For the CDR3, the DNA is TGTGCCAGCGGGACAGTGTACGAGCAGTACTTC. It is translated as CASGTVYEQYF.

V usage is TRBV18 and J usage is TRBJ1-2, with D possibly matching TRBD1 (6 bases). This CDR3 is built from 15 residues. With 0 bases removed from V and 2 bases from J, the gap between germline ends came to 10 bases. Germline lookup yields CDR1 KGHSH and CDR2 LQKENI. The DNA of the CDR3 is TGTGCCAGCTCACCACCGAACAGGGAGAACTATGGCTACACCTTC. It codes for CASSPPNRENYGYTF. The full variable domain, completed using reference TRBV18 and TRBJ1-2, is NAGVMQNPRHLVRRRGQEARLRCSPMKGHSHVYWYRQLPEEGLKFMVYLQKENIIDESGMPKERFSAEFPKEGPSILRIQQVVRGDSAAYFCASSPPNRENYGYTFGSGTRLTVV.

J is TRBJ2-5 and V is TRBV5-6; D gene unclear. Trimming took 1 base from V and 7 from J, leaving 8 bases between them. Looked up from germline, CDR1 is SGHDT and CDR2 is YYEEEE. The CDR3 has 12 residues. The CDR3 coding sequence is TGTGCCAGCAGCTTGAGCCTAGGGACCCAGTACTTC. Translated: CASSLSLGTQYF.

V is TRBV5-4 and J is TRBJ1-1; the D is unclear. This CDR3 comprises 14 residues. The germline V and J ends were trimmed by 4 bases and 1 base, with 11 bases remaining between them. CDR1 is SGHNT, CDR2 YYREEE, per germline (reference sequence). CDR3 region: CASSRQSRNTEAFF. CDR3 nucleotides: TGTGCCAGCAGCCGACAAAGTCGGAACACTGAAGCTTTCTTT. The full variable domain, in which reference TRBV5-4 and TRBJ1-1 provide the parts outside the CDR3, is ETGVTQSPTHLIKTRGQQVTLRCSSQSGHNTVSWYQQALGQGPQFIFQYYREEENGRGNFPPRFSGLQFPNYSSELNVNALELDDSALYLCASSRQSRNTEAFFGQGTRLTVV.

V usage is TRBV2 and J usage is TRBJ2-1; no definite D call. The length of the CDR3 is 15 residues. Germline CDR1 reads SNHLY; CDR2 reads FYNNEI. The germline V and J ends were trimmed by 7 bases and 2 bases, with 15 bases remaining between them. CDR3 nucleotides: TGTGCCAGCAAGGGCGGTCCTACCGCCTACAATGAGCAGTTCTTC. Its translation is CASKGGPTAYNEQFF.

This clone was observed once. V is TRBV4-2 and J is TRBJ1-2; a weak D match, TRBD1 (6 bases). The germline V gene has CDR1 LGHNA and CDR2 YNFKEQ. The CDR3 length is 13 residues. Trimming removed 6 bases at V and 7 bases at J, with 15 bases between. As DNA, the CDR3 is TGTGCCAGCAGGCACCAGGGGAGGGCTGGCTACACCTTC. Its protein product is CASRHQGRAGYTF.

For this clone: Other DNA sequences in the same sample also yield this CDR3. The chain employs TRBV5-1 and TRBJ1-2; D might be TRBD1 (5 bases). The germline V gene has CDR1 SGHRS and CDR2 YFSETQ. There are 13 residues in the CDR3. Trimming pared 0 bases from V and 2 bases from J, leaving 5 bases between. The CDR3 DNA is TGCGCCAGCAGCTTGGGACAGAACTATGGCTACACCTTC. This gives the protein CASSLGQNYGYTF.

This chain uses TRBV10-1 with TRBJ2-7, with a possible D match to TRBD1 (6 bases). This CDR3 has 15 amino acids. Germline V lookup: CDR1 WNHNN, CDR2 SYGVQD (reference sequence). The V and J ends lost 2 bases and 3 bases respectively, with 14 bases between them. CDR3 DNA sequence: TGCGCCAGCAGTGAGCCGCCGGGACATAACTACGAGCAGTACTTC. It specifies CASSEPPGHNYEQYF.

The chain couples TRBV9 to TRBJ2-3; 12 bases are a match to TRBD2. Germline loops: CDR1 SGDLS, CDR2 YYNGEE. J lost 0 bases, V lost 0 bases, and 5 bases had no gene match. The CDR3 spans 18 residues. The CDR3 here is CASSVGLAGGPSTDTQYF. The CDR3 DNA sequence: TGTGCCAGCAGCGTAGGCCTAGCGGGGGGGCCCAGCACAGATACGCAGTATTTT.

This clone was recorded only once. The gene calls are TRBV7-6 and TRBJ1-4; perhaps TRBD1 as D (5 bases). The CDR3 has 15 residues. Trimming shortened V by 3 bases and J by 0 bases, and 8 bases separated the two germline ends. Germline V gene lookup returns CDR1 SGHVS and CDR2 FNYEAQ. CDR3 nucleotides: TGTGCCAGCAGCTTGACAGCGACAACTAATGAAAAACTGTTTTTT. Translated: CASSLTATTNEKLFF. The variable domain in full, with the rest retrieved from reference TRBV7-6 and TRBJ1-4, is GAGVSQSPRYKVTKRGQDVALRCDPISGHVSLYWYRQALGQGPEFLTYFNYEAQQDKSGLPNDRFSAERPEGSISTLTIQRTEQRDSAMYRCASSLTATTNEKLFFGSGTQLSVL.

This chain joins TRBV12-3 or TRBV12-4 and TRBJ2-7, with 12 bases identical to TRBD2. The V and J ends lost 6 bases and 6 bases, in that order; junction bases with no gene match: 3. This CDR3 has 13 amino acids. CDR3 sequence reads: CASRQTSGGEQYF. DNA for the CDR3: TGTGCCAGCAGACAGACTAGCGGGGGCGAGCAGTACTTC.

The chain recombines TRBV2 with TRBJ2-7; D unresolved. The CDR3 runs to 14 residues. Germline V gene data show CDR1 as SNHLY and CDR2 as FYNNEI. V lost 2 bases and J 7 bases, leaving 15 bases between the germline ends. CDR3 nucleotides: TGTGCCAGCAGTGAATTAGCCCCATTAGTGGAGCAGTACTTC. It yields the protein CASSELAPLVEQYF.

The chain combines TRBV7-3 with TRBJ1-6; no reliable D call. CDR1 is SGHTA and CDR2 is FQGTGA in the germline V gene. Trimming took off 5 bases at V and 12 bases at J, with 14 bases between the two ends. CDR3 length: 13 amino acids. For the CDR3, the DNA is TGTGCCAGCAGCAACGGGATGGGAGGACCCCTCCACTTT. Its translation is CASSNGMGGPLHF.

The CDR3 DNA reads TGCGCCAGCAGCTTGGAGCAGGGGGTGTTCGGGGAGCTGTTTTTT. This sequence encodes CASSLEQGVFGELFF. The chain employs TRBV5-1 and TRBJ2-2; 7 nucleotides agree with TRBD1. The CDR3 is 15 amino acids. Germline CDR1 and CDR2: SGHRS and YFSETQ. The ends lost 0 bases at V and 7 bases at J; junction bases unmatched: 6.

In the case of this clone: Other DNA sequences in this specimen translate into the identical CDR3. V and J are TRBV30 and TRBJ1-1; D unclear. Trimming stripped 4 bases from V and 1 base from J, with 4 bases between. This CDR3 contains 11 residues. Germline CDR1 is GTSNPN and CDR2 is SVGIG (reference sequence). CDR3 sequence: CAWNENTEAFF. In nucleotides, the CDR3 is TGTGCCTGGAACGAGAACACTGAAGCTTTCTTT.

The chain uses TRBV5-1 and TRBJ2-7; TRBD1 matches at 10 bases. Germline trimming cut 7 bases from V and 3 bases from J; bases unmatched to any gene: 7. This CDR3 comprises 14 residues. Germline V lookup: CDR1 SGHRS, CDR2 YFSETQ. The CDR3 sequence is CASGPGQGLYEQYF. The CDR3 region has the DNA TGCGCCAGCGGTCCGGGACAGGGGCTCTACGAGCAGTACTTC. Variable domain in full (rest from reference TRBV5-1 and TRBJ2-7): KAGVTQTPRYLIKTRGQQVTLSCSPISGHRSVSWYQQTPGQGLQFLFEYFSETQRNKGNFPGRFSGRQFSNSRSEMNVSTLELGDSALYLCASGPGQGLYEQYFGPGTRLTVT.

The rearrangement uses TRBV7-3 and TRBJ2-1; 15 nucleotides agree with TRBD2. J gave up 8 bases and V 5 bases, and 4 bases lay outside the gene matches. The CDR3 sequence is 15 residues long. Germline V gene sequence: CDR1 SGHTA, CDR2 FQGTGA. CDR3 DNA: TGTGCCAGCAGCCCCGGACTAGCGGGAGGGGATGAGCAGTTCTTC. Translated: CASSPGLAGGDEQFF.

This chain joins TRBV27 and TRBJ2-7; D is possibly TRBD2 (7 bases). The V end lost 2 bases, the J end lost 2 bases, and 13 bases lay between the germline ends. Per germline, CDR1 MNHEY and CDR2 SMNVEV (reference sequence). The CDR3 sequence is 15 residues long. The CDR3: CASSLRGGGAYEQYF. The CDR3 region has the DNA TGTGCCAGCAGTTTAAGGGGGGGCGGGGCCTACGAGCAGTACTTC.

The gene calls are TRBV12-3 or TRBV12-4 and TRBJ2-7; a weak D match, TRBD1 (5 bases). Trimming took 4 bases from V and 5 from J, leaving 12 bases between them. The CDR3 has 13 residues. CDR3 loop: CASSSAGLHEQYF. DNA of the CDR3: TGTGCCAGCAGTTCGGCAGGGCTGCACGAGCAGTACTTC.

Here the CDR3 DNA reads TGTGCCAGCACCCTTCGGACAGGGGGCTTCTCCGGGGAGCTGTTTTTT. Its translation: CASTLRTGGFSGELFF. The chain recombines TRBV27 with TRBJ2-2; 11 bases align to TRBD1. Germline loops: CDR1 MNHEY, CDR2 SMNVEV (reference sequence). This CDR3 spans 16 amino acids. V gave up 7 bases and J gave up 6 bases; unmatched junction bases: 10.

This chain joins TRBV5-4 and TRBJ1-1; D is perhaps TRBD1 (5 bases). The CDR3 spans 15 residues. The V end lost 7 bases, the J end lost 0 bases, and 16 bases lay between the germline ends. CDR1 is SGHNT and CDR2 is YYREEE in the germline V gene (reference sequence). The CDR3 DNA reads TGTGCCAGCTCGACCTCGGGGGGGATGAACACTGAAGCTTTCTTT. Amino acids: CASSTSGGMNTEAFF.

This sequence joins TRBV7-8 and TRBJ2-1, with 9 bases that match TRBD2. Germline CDR1 reads SGHVS; CDR2 reads FQNEAQ. The CDR3 length is 14 residues. V dropped 11 bases and J dropped 8; count of bases not matched to a gene: 13. The CDR3: CASSPSGTTDEQFF. CDR3 nucleotides: TGTGCCTCAAGTCCTAGCGGGACCACTGATGAGCAGTTCTTC.

J is TRBJ2-2 and V is TRBV7-6; a possible D gene is TRBD1 (8 bases). The CDR3 totals 19 residues. Germline V CDR1 and CDR2: SGHVS, FNYEAQ. V shed 2 bases and J shed 5 bases, with 24 bases lying between them. For the CDR3, the DNA is TGTGCCAGCAGCTTATCACGAACTTACTACAGGGGGGGGACCGGGGAGCTGTTTTTT. Protein product: CASSLSRTYYRGGTGELFF. The variable domain in full, with the rest retrieved from reference TRBV7-6 and TRBJ2-2, is GAGVSQSPRYKVTKRGQDVALRCDPISGHVSLYWYRQALGQGPEFLTYFNYEAQQDKSGLPNDRFSAERPEGSISTLTIQRTEQRDSAMYRCASSLSRTYYRGGTGELFFGEGSRLTVL.

The chain joins TRBV2 to TRBJ1-2, with D perhaps matching TRBD1 (6 bases). The V end was cut by 8 bases, the J end by 4 bases, with 14 bases between. The germline V gene encodes CDR1 SNHLY and CDR2 FYNNEI. The CDR3 loop spans 13 amino acids. For the CDR3, the DNA is TGTGCCAGCGAGGTCGGGGGGGCCTATGGCTACACCTTC. It yields the protein CASEVGGAYGYTF.

The chain couples TRBV7-3 to TRBJ1-1; 8 bases agree with TRBD1. Looked up from germline, CDR1 is SGHTA and CDR2 is FQGTGA. The CDR3 is 14 amino acids. V lost 3 bases and J lost 1; bases outside the gene matches: 1. This CDR3 reads CASSFGQGNTEAFF. CDR3 nucleotides: TGTGCCAGCAGCTTTGGACAGGGGAACACTGAAGCTTTCTTT. The whole variable domain, filled in from reference TRBV7-3 and TRBJ1-1, reads GAGVSQTPSNKVTEKGKYVELRCDPISGHTALYWYRQSLGQGPEFLIYFQGTGAADDSGLPNDRFFAVRPEGSVSTLKIQRTERGDSAVYLCASSFGQGNTEAFFGQGTRLTVV.